Below, 30 T cell receptor beta chains from the same sample are listed, as sequenced in a study of a mutant IDH1 vaccine in newly diagnosed glioma. TCRdb's copy holds only in-frame clones and misses some; the assay was immunoSEQ multiplex PCR. The data show 50,000 to 65,000 clones, roughly 80% seen once. Described time point: baseline, week 1 (first vaccination visit). Regarding treatment: pre-vaccination baseline after standard-of-care therapy. Source: PBMCs, taken from a glioma patient treated with radiotherapy, temozolomide or both. These receptor sequences come from a man younger than 35 with glioma.

V gene TRBV2 combines with J gene TRBJ1-3; D is unresolved. The germline V and J ends were trimmed by 7 bases and 0 bases, with 16 bases remaining between them. The CDR3 length is 16 residues. Germline-derived CDR1 and CDR2 are SNHLY and FYNNEI. In nucleotides, the CDR3 is TGTGCCAGCACCCAAACGAGGGCCGACTCTGGAAACACCATATATTTT. This gives the protein CASTQTRADSGNTIYF.

There are a few counts of this clone. At one boundary the junction diverges from the germline segment, which might be a read error. This chain connects TRBV6-1 to TRBJ1-5; no definite D call. Per germline, CDR1 MNHNS and CDR2 SASEGT. This CDR3 contains 14 residues. In DNA form, the CDR3 reads TGTGCCAGCAGGGAAGGGCAGATCAATCAGCCCCAGCATTTT. This codes for CASREGQINQPQHF.

The V gene is TRBV28, the J gene TRBJ1-4; D gene uncertain. The V gene lost 7 bases and the J gene lost 7 bases, with 19 bases spanning the gap. In germline, CDR1 is MDHEN, CDR2 SYDVKM. There are 15 residues in the CDR3. The CDR3 is CASKSRRARGEKLFF. CDR3 sequence (DNA): TGTGCCAGCAAATCGCGGAGGGCCCGGGGTGAAAAACTGTTTTTT.

This chain uses TRBV6-1 with TRBJ1-5; 10 bases are shared with TRBD1. There are 15 residues in the CDR3. V lost 4 bases to trimming and J lost 5 bases; unmatched junction nucleotides: 5. The germline CDR1 and CDR2 sequences are MNHNS and SASEGT. This chain's CDR3 is CASSATGGAYQPQHF. DNA of the CDR3: TGTGCCAGCAGTGCGACAGGGGGCGCCTATCAGCCCCAGCATTTT.

The chain links TRBV19 to TRBJ1-4, with TRBD1 matching 9 bases. This CDR3 spans 15 amino acids. V trimming: 7 bases; J trimming: 7 bases; junction bases outside the gene matches: 10. Germline-derived CDR1 and CDR2 are LNHDA and SQIVND (reference sequence). CDR3 residues: CASMASGTGSEKLFF. The CDR3 region has the DNA TGTGCCAGTATGGCCAGCGGGACAGGGTCTGAAAAACTGTTTTTT.

V is TRBV7-9 and J is TRBJ1-3; no reliable D call. CDR1 and CDR2 from the germline V gene are SEHNR and FQNEAQ (reference sequence). This CDR3 region has 15 residues. V shed 3 bases and J shed 0 bases, with 9 bases lying between them. In DNA, the CDR3 is TGTGCCAGCAGCTTCCCGAGAAGCTCTGGAAACACCATATATTTT. Its protein is CASSFPRSSGNTIYF.

The DNA for the CDR3 is TGTGCCAGCAGCTCCTGGACTAGACTGGGGGCAGAGACCCAGTACTTC. It yields the protein CASSSWTRLGAETQYF. This chain links TRBV13 with TRBJ2-5; the D gene is possibly TRBD2 (7 bases). Germline V CDR1 and CDR2: PRHDT, FYEKMQ (reference sequence). V dropped 4 bases and J dropped 4 bases, with 19 bases sitting between them. This CDR3 spans 16 amino acids.

This sequence joins TRBV7-8 and TRBJ2-2, with 10 nucleotides matching TRBD2. The ends lost 3 bases at V and 3 bases at J; junction bases unmatched: 4. There are 16 residues in the CDR3. CDR1 SGHVS and CDR2 FQNEAQ come from the germline V gene. CDR3: CASSFLAGEDTGELFF. In DNA form, the CDR3 reads TGTGCCAGCAGCTTCCTAGCGGGAGAGGACACCGGGGAGCTGTTTTTT. The whole variable domain, remainder taken from reference TRBV7-8 and TRBJ2-2, is GAGVSQSPRYKVAKRGQDVALRCDPISGHVSLFWYQQALGQGPEFLTYFQNEAQLDKSGLPSDRFFAERPEGSVSTLKIQRTQQEDSAVYLCASSFLAGEDTGELFFGEGSRLTVL.

The V gene is TRBV27, the J gene TRBJ1-5; D uncertain. The CDR3 has 13 residues. CDR1 and CDR2 from the germline V gene are MNHEY and SMNVEV (reference sequence). V dropped 3 bases and J dropped 0 bases, with 3 bases sitting between them. The CDR3 sequence: CASSFLSNQPQHF. The CDR3, as DNA: TGTGCCAGCAGTTTCCTTAGCAATCAGCCCCAGCATTTT.

Only one count was recorded for this clone. V usage is TRBV28 and J usage is TRBJ2-7; possibly TRBD1 or TRBD2 for D (5 bases each). Germline assignment: CDR1 MDHEN and CDR2 SYDVKM. CDR3 length: 12 residues. V lost 6 bases to trimming and J lost 3 bases, with 9 bases between them. CDR3 sequence: CASSRDLYEQYF. CDR3 coding DNA: TGTGCCAGCAGCCGGGACCTCTACGAGCAGTACTTC.

The chain has TRBV19 and TRBJ2-7; 11 positions agree with TRBD2. The V gene end was trimmed by 5 bases and the J gene end by 3 bases; junction bases not matched to a gene: 3. CDR1 and CDR2 (germline): LNHDA, SQIVND (reference sequence). The CDR3 is 14 residues long. CDR3 amino acids: CASSRSGRDYEQYF. CDR3 coding DNA: TGTGCCAGTAGTCGTAGCGGGAGGGACTACGAGCAGTACTTC.

The rearrangement links TRBV5-5 to TRBJ1-2; TRBD1 agrees at 8 bases. With V trimmed by 4 bases and J by 8 bases, 13 bases remained unmatched. Germline assignment: CDR1 SGHKS and CDR2 YYEKEE (reference sequence). This CDR3 has 15 amino acids. CDR3 protein: CASSQTPGGVNGYTF. CDR3 nucleotide sequence: TGTGCCAGCAGCCAGACCCCAGGGGGCGTAAACGGCTACACCTTC.

This clone has just one count. The genes are TRBV5-6 and TRBJ2-5; no clear D gene. Germline V gene lookup returns CDR1 SGHDT and CDR2 YYEEEE. The CDR3 is made up of 10 amino acids. V was shortened by 5 bases and J by 5 bases, with 4 bases between the two germline ends. CDR3 amino acids: CASRGETQYF. The CDR3, as DNA: TGTGCCAGCAGGGGGGAGACCCAGTACTTC.

This chain connects TRBV6-5 to TRBJ2-2; 10 nucleotides line up with TRBD2. Losses at the gene ends were 1 base for V and 2 bases for J; bases not matched to a gene: 1. The germline V gene has CDR1 MNHEY and CDR2 SVGAGI. This CDR3 is built from 16 residues. The CDR3 is CASSYLLAGNTGELFF. CDR3 bases: TGTGCCAGCAGTTACTTACTAGCGGGAAACACCGGGGAGCTGTTTTTT.

This chain joins TRBV5-1 and TRBJ1-4, with 9 nucleotides matching TRBD1. The CDR3 covers 15 residues. Unmatched junction bases numbered 3, after V lost 1 base and J lost 5 bases. CDR1 is SGHRS and CDR2 is YFSETQ in the germline V gene. The CDR3 nucleotides are TGCGCCAGCAGCTTGATGGGACAGGGAAATGAAAAACTGTTTTTT. Its protein is CASSLMGQGNEKLFF.

V and J are TRBV30 and TRBJ1-3; a possible D gene is TRBD1 (5 bases). V was clipped by 4 bases and J by 2 bases, with 15 bases between them. Germline V lookup: CDR1 GTSNPN, CDR2 SVGIG (reference sequence). This CDR3 is 15 amino acids long. CDR3: CAWTTPWTTGNTIYF. Here the CDR3 DNA reads TGTGCCTGGACTACCCCTTGGACAACTGGAAACACCATATATTTT.

The chain combines TRBV5-1 with TRBJ2-7; the D is unclear. The CDR3 is 14 amino acids. Trimming shortened V by 2 bases and J by 4 bases, and 13 bases separated the two germline ends. CDR1 SGHRS and CDR2 YFSETQ come from the germline V gene. CDR3 nucleotides: TGCGCCAGCAGCTTAAATGACGGACCGTACGAGCAGTACTTC. This encodes CASSLNDGPYEQYF.

This chain links TRBV7-9 with TRBJ2-7, with D unclear. The V end was cut by 5 bases, the J end by 5 bases, with 19 bases between. The germline CDR1 and CDR2 sequences are SEHNR and FQNEAQ (reference sequence). The length of the CDR3 is 15 residues. The CDR3 DNA reads TGTGCCAGCAGCCCCCACCGGGTCCCGCCCCACGAGCAGTACTTC. Protein product: CASSPHRVPPHEQYF.

This clone was found once. The genes are TRBV7-9 and TRBJ1-1, with 9 bases fitting TRBD1. CDR3 length equals 16 residues. The J segment lost 0 bases and the V segment lost 5 bases, leaving 7 bases of the junction unmatched. CDR1 and CDR2 (germline): SEHNR, FQNEAQ (reference sequence). CDR3 DNA sequence: TGTGCCAGCAGCAGGACAGGGGCCGTTATGAACACTGAAGCTTTCTTT. This codes for CASSRTGAVMNTEAFF.

The rearrangement joins TRBV27 to TRBJ1-2, with a possible D match to TRBD1 (5 bases). This CDR3 has 12 residues. The V end lost 6 bases, the J end lost 11 bases, and 16 bases lay between the germline ends. Germline V gene sequence: CDR1 MNHEY, CDR2 SMNVEV (reference sequence). The CDR3 DNA reads as TGTGCCAGCAGGCAGGGCAGGGAGAGATACACCTTC. This translates into CASRQGRERYTF.

This clone was counted a few times. The gene calls are TRBV10-3 and TRBJ2-7; 8 positions match TRBD2. The CDR3 is 14 residues long. Germline lookup yields CDR1 ENHRY and CDR2 SYGVKD. Losses at the gene ends were 9 bases for V and 2 bases for J; bases not matched to a gene: 9. The CDR3 region has the DNA TGTGCCATTAGTCCTTCTAGCGGGCCCTACGAGCAGTACTTC. This gives the protein CAISPSSGPYEQYF.

The chain uses TRBV7-2 and TRBJ2-3; TRBD2 aligns across 16 bases. The CDR3 runs to 18 residues. V was pared by 8 bases and J by 5 bases, with 13 bases of the junction left unmatched. Germline CDR1 is SGHTA and CDR2 is FQGNSA. For the CDR3, the DNA is TGTGCCAGCTCCAAGGGGGGGACTAGCGGGAGGGAAGGAGATACGCAGTATTTT. Translating it yields CASSKGGTSGREGDTQYF.

Concerning this clone itself: A junction end diverges from the germline sequence, so it may reflect a read error. This rearrangement joins TRBV6-1 to TRBJ2-7, with a possible D match to TRBD1 (6 bases). Germline V gene lookup returns CDR1 MNHNS and CDR2 SASEGT. This CDR3 is 11 amino acids long. CDR3 residues: CASSESEGVDF. The CDR3 nucleotides read TGTGCCAGCAGTGAAAGTGAGGGGGTGGACTTC.

This chain joins TRBV5-1 and TRBJ1-5; 7 positions agree with TRBD1. This CDR3 has 15 residues. Germline V lookup: CDR1 SGHRS, CDR2 YFSETQ. The ends lost 4 bases at V and 10 bases at J; junction bases unmatched: 14. CDR3 bases: TGCGCCAGCAGCACGAGGGGGCGGGGAATCAGCCCCCAGCATTTT. The encoded protein is CASSTRGRGISPQHF.

The chain couples TRBV10-3 to TRBJ2-3; 10 nucleotides align to TRBD1. This CDR3 has 15 amino acids. The V segment lost 10 bases and the J segment 2 bases; nucleotides outside the gene matches: 9. Germline loops: CDR1 ENHRY, CDR2 SYGVKD. This CDR3 is CATGTGAPSTDTQYF. For the CDR3, the DNA is TGTGCCACCGGGACAGGGGCCCCTTCCACAGATACGCAGTATTTT.

This clone was seen a few times. V usage is TRBV18 and J usage is TRBJ1-1, with no clear D. CDR1 and CDR2 (germline): KGHSH, LQKENI. Trimming cost V 8 bases and J 1 base, with 11 bases left between them. This CDR3 spans 13 amino acids. The CDR3 spells CASLTNTNTEAFF. The CDR3 coding sequence is TGTGCCAGCCTCACCAACACGAACACTGAAGCTTTCTTT.

The chain couples TRBV6-1 to TRBJ2-7, with 12 bases identical to TRBD2. CDR3 length: 16 residues. The V and J ends lost 3 bases and 2 bases, in that order; junction bases with no gene match: 5. The germline CDR1 and CDR2 sequences are MNHNS and SASEGT. Here the CDR3 reads CASSEGLAGSAYEQYF. DNA of the CDR3: TGTGCCAGCAGTGAGGGACTAGCGGGTTCGGCCTACGAGCAGTACTTC.

The rearrangement joins TRBV30 to TRBJ2-3; TRBD2 matches at 11 bases. Germline V CDR1 and CDR2: GTSNPN, SVGIG (reference sequence). This CDR3 is 14 amino acids long. The trim removed 5 bases at V and 5 bases at J, leaving 6 bases unmatched. As DNA, the CDR3 is TGTGCCTGGGGCATAGCGGGAGGGTTAGATACGCAGTATTTT. It codes for CAWGIAGGLDTQYF.

This clone was seen a single time. This chain links TRBV11-2 with TRBJ2-5; no clear D. CDR1 and CDR2 from the germline V gene are SGHAT and FQNNGV. CDR3 size: 12 residues. Deletions cut 5 bases from V and 4 bases from J, with 8 bases between. CDR3 DNA sequence: TGTGCCAGCAGCCCCCGTACAGAGACCCAGTACTTC. It specifies CASSPRTETQYF.

CDR3 nucleotides: TGTGCCTGGACGGTTAACTATGGCTACACCTTC. Its protein product is CAWTVNYGYTF. The J gene is TRBJ1-2, the V gene TRBV30; D gene uncertain. Germline-derived CDR1 and CDR2 are GTSNPN and SVGIG (reference sequence). The CDR3 is made up of 11 amino acids. V lost 4 bases, J lost 1 base, and 4 bases lay in between. The whole variable domain, remainder taken from reference TRBV30 and TRBJ1-2, is SQTIHQWPATLVQPVGSPLSLECTVEGTSNPNLYWYRQAAGRGLQLLFYSVGIGQISSEVPQNLSASRPQDRQFILSSKKLLLSDSGFYLCAWTVNYGYTFGSGTRLTVV.